This T cell receptor (beta chain) was obtained from a study of shared clonotypes between healthy human individuals. Across the study: Two women and three men aged 18 to 49 served as donors. Findings of the study overall: In having few donors, the study represented limited genetic and exposure-history diversity. What naive subsets generally showed was a larger estimated richness than memory subsets showed.

This clone appeared once. Its specificity is not known. The CDR3 length is 16 residues. Germline CDR1 and CDR2: SGHAT and FQNNGV. The ends lost 2 bases at V and 3 bases at J; junction bases unmatched: 7. The protocol was immunoSEQ multiplex PCR, while the TCRdb copy is restricted to in-frame clones and leaves out a portion. The sample has around 350,000 clones; less than 85% are singletons. This clonotype was obtained from a man aged 30-40 years in good health. This rearrangement joins TRBV11-2 to TRBJ2-3; 8 bases align to TRBD2. The sample comprised memory CD4+ T cells sorted from blood. Subset here: CD45RA-negative fraction. The chain's CDR3 is CASSLLGGRYTDTQYF. The CDR3, as DNA: TGTGCCAGCAGCTTACTTGGCGGGAGGTATACAGATACGCAGTATTTT.